This T cell receptor (beta chain) originates from a study of blood T cell repertoires in COVID-19. Study summary: From the United States, Italy and Spain came samples of acute and convalescent COVID-19.

V was shortened by 4 bases and J by 7 bases, with 10 bases between the two germline ends. The CDR3 has 13 residues. Germline assignment: CDR1 KGHDR and CDR2 SFDVKD. Profiled with immunoSEQ multiplex PCR; TCRdb holds only in-frame clones, not every one. This sample has tens of thousands of clones, with approximately 88% found just once. The sequencing input was peripheral blood. The chain couples TRBV24-1 to TRBJ2-1, with D perhaps TRBD1 (5 bases). This TCR came from a human donor with active COVID-19. The donor label of this sample is uncertain. The CDR3 DNA is TGTGCCACCAGTGAGATGACAGTTAATGAGCAGTTCTTC. It is translated as CATSEMTVNEQFF.